This T cell receptor beta chain comes out of a study of T cells after yellow fever vaccination. One entry per CDR3 protein, called by TCRdb with MiXCR from the 5' RACE reads. The sample contains approximately 12,000 distinct CDR3 sequences, approximately 4.9% of which appear only once. This clonotype appeared many times. This CDR3 region has 18 residues. The germline V gene encodes CDR1 SGDLS and CDR2 YYNGEE. Trimming cost V 0 bases and J 2 bases; bases outside gene matches: 5. The chain joins TRBV9 to TRBJ2-5; 15 bases are a match to TRBD2. The sample in question was PBMCs, either bulk or a sorted T-cell subset (CD4+, CD8+, memory, or dextramer-sorted; not recorded which), obtained 45 days after the yellow fever booster vaccination. The sequence derives from a young man who received the YFV17D yellow fever vaccine. The CDR3 is CASSVAGLAGGQQETQYF. CDR3 DNA sequence: TGTGCCAGCAGCGTAGCGGGACTAGCGGGAGGACAACAAGAGACCCAGTACTTC. Combining the CDR3 with reference TRBV9 and TRBJ2-5 gives the whole variable domain DSGVTQTPKHLITATGQRVTLRCSPRSGDLSVYWYQQSLDQGLQFLIQYYNGEERAKGNILERFSAQQFPDLHSELNLSSLELGDSALYFCASSVAGLAGGQQETQYFGPGTRLLVL.